This TCR beta chain came from a study of OX40 agonist ivuxolimab in advanced cancers. For the study in its entirety: Ivuxolimab was a fully human IgG2 agonistic monoclonal antibody targeting the costimulatory receptor OX40 (CD134). Intravenous ivuxolimab was administered to patients every 2 weeks at six dose levels: 0.01, 0.1, 0.3, 1.5, 3 and 10 mg/kg. Of the roughly 52 dose-escalation patients, hepatocellular carcinoma was present in approximately 20, melanoma in approximately 15, renal cell carcinoma in 9 and head and neck cancer in 9. A male proportion of almost 85% and a mean age of approximately 62 years, ranging from 23 to 79, were recorded for the dose-escalation cohort. Prior anti-PD-1, anti-PD-L1 or anti-CTLA-4 therapy was permitted, and checkpoint inhibitors had been received by 30% to 40% of dose-escalation patients. Partial responses were achieved by three dose-escalation patients, of whom one had hepatocellular carcinoma and two had cutaneous melanoma. Peripheral TCRbeta sequencing was intended to test whether TCR sequence diversity was altered and clonal T-cell expansion was caused by ivuxolimab. The paper covers the monotherapy dose-escalation part of the phase I ivuxolimab trial, which included N of about 56 patients.

Patients with a history of autoimmune disease or receiving systemic immunosuppression were excluded from the trial. Peripheral blood for TCR sequencing was drawn from every dose cohort at baseline, at cycle 4 day 1 and at cycle 7 day 1. Samples were obtained from an open-label, multicenter, first-in-human phase I dose-escalation trial of ivuxolimab. Adults with locally advanced or metastatic head and neck squamous cell, hepatocellular, melanoma or renal cell carcinoma were enrolled in the trial. CD4+ and CD8+ T cells were sorted separately from peripheral blood before TCR sequencing. The research as a whole found: In the 0.1-3.0 mg/kg groups, partial responders were among the patients with the lowest normalized peripheral clonal expansion, particularly in CD8+ T cells. Low levels of normalized T-cell clonal expansion were also shown by some nonresponding patients. Clonal expansion of both CD4+ and CD8+ blood T cells was observed from baseline to week 6 at doses 0.1 to 3.0 mg/kg. After ivuxolimab, more expanded clones were found on average in CD8+ T cells than in CD4+ T cells. Antigen specificity was not determined for the clonally expanded peripheral T cells.

For sequencing of the TCRbeta CDR3 region, genomic DNA was extracted from the sorted cells. TCRbeta CDR3 regions were sequenced using the immunoSEQ Assay. TCRdb took over this immuneACCESS table, retaining in-frame rearrangements with V and J assigned. Such tables are incomplete; in checked studies, under half of the missing clones stem from an unresolved V gene, and the remainder is unexplained. Here the sample has about 15,000 clones; around 80% occur a single time. The ten largest clones take up less than 45% of the sample. A note on this clone: Its antigen is still unknown. No qualities accompany the bases; no much larger clone lies one base away.

Counted from cysteine to phenylalanine, this CDR3 has 13 amino acids. The DNA shown is the 39-base CDR3, in frame from base 1. The germline V end is reduced by 3 bases and the J end by 4 bases; junction bases left unmatched: 3. CDR1 SGDLS and CDR2 YYNGEE are derived from the germline V gene. The specimen comprised CD4+ or CD8+ T cells sorted from blood, sampled in a trial of the OX40 agonist ivuxolimab. This sequence uses TRBV9 and TRBJ2-7, and TRBD1 aligns with 8 junction nucleotides. This clonotype was obtained from an adult with an advanced solid tumor such as melanoma, head and neck, liver or kidney cancer. Here the CDR3 is given as CASSEGTGYEQYF. The DNA sequence reads TGTGCCAGCAGCGAGGGGACAGGTTACGAGCAGTACTTC.